The 17 T cell receptor beta chains listed next were all sequenced from one sample in a study of blood T cell repertoires in COVID-19. The protocol was immunoSEQ multiplex PCR, while the TCRdb copy is restricted to in-frame clones and leaves out a portion. Altogether under 300,000 clones are present, approximately 85% being singletons, with the ten largest covering approximately 1.9%. Sequencing was carried out using PBMCs or T cells enriched from blood (not recorded which). These receptors originate from a woman in her fifties or sixties who had recovered from COVID-19.

This chain joins TRBV7-8 and TRBJ1-2; 7 bases are shared with TRBD1. The CDR3 sequence is 14 residues long. V dropped 5 bases and J dropped 6; count of bases not matched to a gene: 9. CDR1 and CDR2 from the germline V gene are SGHVS and FQNEAQ. The CDR3 is CASSRGAGGNGYTF. Here the CDR3 DNA reads TGTGCCAGCAGCCGAGGGGCAGGGGGAAATGGCTACACCTTC.

This clone was seen ten or more times. V is TRBV2 and J is TRBJ1-3; 7 nucleotides agree with TRBD1. This CDR3 region has 15 residues. Germline V gene sequence: CDR1 SNHLY, CDR2 FYNNEI. The J segment lost 4 bases and the V segment lost 5 bases, leaving 8 bases of the junction unmatched. In nucleotides, the CDR3 is TGTGCCAGCAGTATAACAGGGGCGGGCGGAAACACCATATATTTT. This gives the protein CASSITGAGGNTIYF.

The chain joins TRBV10-3 to TRBJ1-4; the D gene is possibly TRBD1 (5 bases). Deletions cut 4 bases from V and 8 bases from J, with 11 bases between. The germline CDR1 and CDR2 sequences are ENHRY and SYGVKD. This CDR3 spans 13 amino acids. This chain's CDR3 is CAISGRGGEKLFF. The DNA of the CDR3 is TGTGCCATCAGTGGCCGGGGGGGGGAAAAACTGTTTTTT.

The CDR3 spells CASRGDFPPNLNEQFF. DNA of the CDR3: TGTGCCAGCAGGGGGGACTTTCCACCTAATCTCAATGAGCAGTTCTTC. V usage is TRBV28 and J usage is TRBJ2-1; perhaps TRBD2 as D (6 bases). This CDR3 has 16 residues. V lost 6 bases, J lost 6 bases, and 21 bases lay in between. Looked up from germline, CDR1 is MDHEN and CDR2 is SYDVKM.

This clone was counted only a few times. The chain combines TRBV4-1 with TRBJ2-7, with D possibly being TRBD2 (5 bases). The CDR3 length is 13 residues. Germline V gene sequence: CDR1 MGHRA, CDR2 YSYEKL. V was cut by 0 bases and J by 4 bases, with 7 bases left in between. CDR3 bases: TGCGCCAGCAGCCAAGATCGGGGTTACGAGCAGTACTTC. It yields the protein CASSQDRGYEQYF.

DNA for the CDR3: TGCGCCAGCAGCCATGAAGGACAGGGCATTGATGAGCAGTTCTTC. Translating it yields CASSHEGQGIDEQFF. The gene calls are TRBV4-1 and TRBJ2-1; 8 bases line up with TRBD1. CDR1 MGHRA and CDR2 YSYEKL come from the germline V gene. The CDR3 covers 15 residues. Trimming removed 3 bases from V and 8 bases from J; junction bases left unmatched: 9.

The rearrangement joins TRBV30 to TRBJ1-2; 7 nucleotides align to TRBD1. This CDR3 is built from 13 residues. J was trimmed by 6 bases and V by 2 bases; bases with no gene match: 6. Germline V gene data show CDR1 as GTSNPN and CDR2 as SVGIG (reference sequence). CDR3 amino acids: CAWSSNTGDGYTF. The CDR3, as DNA: TGTGCCTGGAGTTCAAACACAGGGGATGGCTACACCTTC.

The J gene is TRBJ1-1, the V gene TRBV4-1, with D perhaps matching TRBD1 (5 bases). The germline CDR1 and CDR2 sequences are MGHRA and YSYEKL. Trimming took 0 bases from V and 1 from J, leaving 12 bases between them. This CDR3 spans 16 amino acids. The CDR3 here is CASSQDAGLGNTEAFF. The DNA of the CDR3 is TGCGCCAGCAGCCAAGATGCAGGGTTGGGGAACACTGAAGCTTTCTTT.

The chain uses TRBV7-9 and TRBJ1-1; no reliable D call. The CDR3 consists of 12 residues. The V and J ends lost 4 bases and 6 bases respectively, with 9 bases between them. Germline V gene sequence: CDR1 SEHNR, CDR2 FQNEAQ (reference sequence). CDR3: CASSSYTSEAFF. The CDR3 bases are TGTGCCAGCAGCTCATACACATCTGAAGCTTTCTTT.

This chain joins TRBV7-8 and TRBJ2-3; 8 bases fit TRBD1. The V gene's germline CDR1 is SGHVS and CDR2 FQNEAQ. CDR3 length: 15 amino acids. Germline trimming cut 5 bases from V and 2 bases from J; bases unmatched to any gene: 6. The DNA of the CDR3 is TGTGCCAGCAGCGTACAGGGGGGCCCCACAGATACGCAGTATTTT. Translating gives CASSVQGGPTDTQYF.

The chain combines TRBV7-9 with TRBJ1-6; D gene unclear. Per germline, CDR1 SEHNR and CDR2 FQNEAQ (reference sequence). V lost 5 bases, J lost 14 bases, and 16 bases lay in between. The CDR3 spans 13 residues. CDR3 residues: CASSLSEIATLHF. The CDR3 DNA reads as TGTGCCAGCAGCCTAAGCGAGATTGCGACCCTCCACTTT. Supplemented by reference TRBV7-9 and TRBJ1-6, the full variable domain reads DTGVSQNPRHKITKRGQNVTFRCDPISEHNRLYWYRQTLGQGPEFLTYFQNEAQLEKSRLLSDRFSAERPKGSFSTLEIQRTEQGDSAMYLCASSLSEIATLHFGNGTRLTVT.

The chain employs TRBV6-6 and TRBJ2-7, with D hard to call. V shed 2 bases and J shed 3 bases, with 5 bases lying between them. The CDR3 is 12 residues long. Per the germline V gene, CDR1 is MNHNY and CDR2 is SVGAGI (reference sequence). CDR3: CASSYPSYEQYF. The CDR3 bases are TGTGCCAGCAGTTACCCCAGCTACGAGCAGTACTTC.

The CDR3, as DNA: TGTGCCAGCAGCCTAAGTTACGCAGATACGCAGTATTTT. Protein: CASSLSYADTQYF. This rearrangement joins TRBV11-2 to TRBJ2-3; no clear D gene. The CDR3 has 13 residues. With 5 bases removed from V and 4 bases from J, the gap between germline ends came to 10 bases. CDR1 and CDR2 (germline): SGHAT, FQNNGV.

This rearrangement joins TRBV5-1 to TRBJ1-1; 9 bases are a match to TRBD1. Germline trimming cut 0 bases from V and 6 bases from J; bases unmatched to any gene: 6. This CDR3 spans 15 amino acids. The germline V gene encodes CDR1 SGHRS and CDR2 YFSETQ. The chain's CDR3 is CASSLARGQGAEAFF. The CDR3 DNA reads TGCGCCAGCAGCTTGGCCAGGGGACAGGGCGCTGAAGCTTTCTTT.

The rearrangement uses TRBV12-5 and TRBJ2-2, with 10 nucleotides matching TRBD2. This CDR3 spans 18 amino acids. The ends lost 6 bases at V and 4 bases at J; junction bases unmatched: 14. The germline V gene encodes CDR1 LGHNT and CDR2 FRNRAP. CDR3 sequence reads: CASGRLAGSFTSTGELFF. The CDR3 nucleotides are TGTGCTAGTGGCAGACTAGCGGGTTCTTTTACGAGCACCGGGGAGCTGTTTTTT. Filled out from reference TRBV12-5 and TRBJ2-2, the complete variable domain reads DARVTQTPRHKVTEMGQEVTMRCQPILGHNTVFWYRQTMMQGLELLAYFRNRAPLDDSGMPKDRFSAEMPDATLATLKIQPSEPRDSAVYFCASGRLAGSFTSTGELFFGEGSRLTVL.

The V and J genes are TRBV6-1 and TRBJ1-4; no clear D. Germline V gives CDR1 MNHNS, CDR2 SASEGT. With 3 bases removed from V and 7 bases from J, the gap between germline ends came to 12 bases. CDR3 length: 14 residues. The CDR3 loop reads CASSDRWRGEKLFF. The CDR3 nucleotides are TGTGCCAGCAGTGACCGGTGGCGGGGTGAAAAACTGTTTTTT.

V and J are TRBV27 and TRBJ2-7; possible D gene TRBD2, 5 bases. The germline V and J ends were trimmed by 6 bases and 3 bases, with 15 bases remaining between them. The CDR3 has 14 residues. The germline CDR1 and CDR2 sequences are MNHEY and SMNVEV (reference sequence). CDR3 bases: TGTGCCAGCAGCTTTTGGGTAGAGGGCTACGAGCAGTACTTC. Amino acids: CASSFWVEGYEQYF.